This passage covers 26 T cell receptor beta chains from one sample sequenced in a study of vaccination effects on CD4 cells after COVID-19. After expansion with viral peptide pools in the ViraFEST assay, antigen-specific CD4+ T cells were sequenced. With approximately 10 days of culture completed, CD4+ T cells were isolated. This person caught SARS-CoV-2 sometime from March to December 2020, and PCR testing confirmed the infection. Their antigen targets remain unknown. TCRdb's copy holds only in-frame clones and misses some; the assay was immunoSEQ multiplex PCR. The data show about 45,000 clones, roughly 75% seen once. Sample: CD4+ T cells from PBMCs cultured with a peptide pool, taken before COVID-19 vaccination. The receptors derive from a human donor who had a prior SARS-CoV-2 infection.

The chain joins TRBV19 to TRBJ1-5, with D tentatively TRBD1 (5 bases). Germline V gives CDR1 LNHDA, CDR2 SQIVND (reference sequence). The CDR3 length is 14 residues. Trimming removed 2 bases at V and 1 base at J, with 6 bases between. CDR3: CASSIRDSNQPQHF. The CDR3 bases are TGTGCCAGTAGTATAAGGGACAGCAATCAGCCCCAGCATTTT.

This clone was counted once. The rearrangement joins TRBV24-1 to TRBJ2-7; maybe TRBD1 (6 bases). CDR1 KGHDR and CDR2 SFDVKD come from the germline V gene. V lost 5 bases, J lost 1 base, and 11 bases lay in between. The length of the CDR3 is 14 residues. The CDR3 region is CATSGRGQSYEQYF. In nucleotides, the CDR3 is TGTGCCACCAGTGGGCGAGGACAGTCCTACGAGCAGTACTTC.

As DNA, the CDR3 is TGTGCCAGCAGTGTTACAGGGGGAACTGAAGCTTTCTTT. This sequence encodes CASSVTGGTEAFF. The chain couples TRBV25-1 to TRBJ1-1; TRBD1 agrees at 8 bases. The CDR3 consists of 13 residues. Trimming cost V 4 bases and J 5 bases; bases outside gene matches: 3. Looked up from germline, CDR1 is MGHDK and CDR2 is SYGVNS.

The chain carries TRBV3-1 (or the pseudogene TRBV3-2) and TRBJ2-1; maybe TRBD2 (5 bases). Germline CDR1 LGHDT, CDR2 YNNKEL (reference sequence). The CDR3 spans 11 residues. Trimming shortened V by 4 bases and J by 9 bases, and 7 bases separated the two germline ends. The CDR3, as DNA: TGTGCCAGCAGCCCCGGGATTGAGCAGTTCTTC. Translation: CASSPGIEQFF.

This clone showed up just once. The rearrangement links TRBV7-8 to TRBJ1-2; a possible D gene is TRBD1 (6 bases). The CDR3 loop spans 18 amino acids. Germline V gene data show CDR1 as SGHVS and CDR2 as FQNEAQ. V was cut by 5 bases and J by 2 bases, with 24 bases left in between. DNA for the CDR3: TGTGCCAGCAGCAGTGACAGGTTGGGCCTTATTAGGAACTATGGCTACACCTTC. Translation gives CASSSDRLGLIRNYGYTF.

This clone was observed once. The chain is built from TRBV18 and TRBJ1-1; D not certain. Trimming left V 3 bases short and J 10 bases short, with 15 bases between. The CDR3 totals 13 residues. Germline CDR1 and CDR2: KGHSH and LQKENI. The CDR3 bases are TGTGCCAGCTCACCTCCCGGGAGGGAGGGAGCTTTCTTT. This encodes CASSPPGREGAFF.

This chain links TRBV28 with TRBJ2-7; TRBD2 agrees at 10 bases. This CDR3 comprises 14 residues. CDR1 is MDHEN, CDR2 SYDVKM, per germline. V lost 8 bases and J lost 6; bases outside the gene matches: 10. The CDR3 DNA sequence: TGTGCCAGCCTCGTCCTAGCGGGAGAGTCCGAGCAGTACTTC. This codes for CASLVLAGESEQYF.

The genes are TRBV6-2 or TRBV6-3 and TRBJ1-5, with D uncertain. Germline assignment: CDR1 MNHEY and CDR2 SVGEGT. V was pared by 5 bases and J by 5 bases, with 13 bases between. CDR3 size: 14 residues. CDR3: CASSNRVVDQPQHF. The CDR3 nucleotides read TGTGCCAGCAGTAATAGGGTCGTCGATCAGCCCCAGCATTTT.

The chain has TRBV5-1 and TRBJ2-1; 7 bases map to TRBD2. Germline V gene lookup returns CDR1 SGHRS and CDR2 YFSETQ. Trimming removed 4 bases from V and 0 bases from J; junction bases left unmatched: 4. This CDR3 is 15 amino acids long. DNA for the CDR3: TGCGCCAGCAGCCAAACTAGCGACTCCTACAATGAGCAGTTCTTC. Translated: CASSQTSDSYNEQFF.

The J gene is TRBJ2-7, the V gene TRBV21-1; the DNA was not used to check the table's D call, TRBD2. TRBV21-1 is a pseudogene locus. The CDR3 runs 21 residues. CDR3 sequence: CASSKAQSGTSGRSASLEQYF. CDR3 sequence (DNA): TGTGCCAGCAGCAAAGCCCAATCTGGGACTAGCGGGAGATCAGCCTCTCTCGAGCAGTACTTC.

V gene TRBV28 combines with J gene TRBJ1-5; TRBD1 matches 7 bases. CDR3 size: 12 residues. The trim removed 7 bases at V and 6 bases at J, leaving 3 bases unmatched. Germline assignment: CDR1 MDHEN and CDR2 SYDVKM. This CDR3 is CASTYRGQPQHF. CDR3 in DNA: TGTGCCAGCACTTACAGGGGTCAGCCCCAGCATTTT.

The chain joins TRBV7-2 to TRBJ2-7; D not resolved. In germline, CDR1 is SGHTA, CDR2 FQGNSA. Trimming cost V 3 bases and J 0 bases, with 12 bases left between them. The CDR3 has 15 residues. The CDR3 spells CASSFRAASSYEQYF. The CDR3 DNA follows: TGTGCCAGCAGCTTTCGGGCAGCGAGCTCCTACGAGCAGTACTTC.

The CDR3 nucleotides are TGTGCCAGCAGTCCACCTCGAGTAGGGCGGGAGTTCCCTCTAGCCAAAAACATTCAGTACTTC. This encodes CASSPPRVGREFPLAKNIQYF. V gene TRBV27 combines with J gene TRBJ2-4; 7 bases agree with TRBD2. The germline CDR1 and CDR2 sequences are MNHEY and SMNVEV (reference sequence). The V and J ends lost 5 bases and 0 bases, in that order; junction bases with no gene match: 22. The CDR3 sequence is 21 residues long.

The chain uses TRBV12-1 and TRBJ2-3; the table's D call of TRBD1 was not tested on the DNA. TRBV12-1 is a listed pseudogene. The CDR3 is 18 residues long. In DNA, the CDR3 is TGTGCCAGCAGCTTTCCTATCTTTGTGTGGGCCTTACCAGATACGCAGTATTTT. Amino acid sequence: CASSFPIFVWALPDTQYF.

The chain carries TRBV7-2 and TRBJ1-1; 7 bases agree with TRBD1. This CDR3 has 12 amino acids. Germline assignment: CDR1 SGHTA and CDR2 FQGNSA. V trimming: 6 bases; J trimming: 11 bases; junction bases outside the gene matches: 9. The CDR3 coding sequence is TGTGCCAGCAGACTGAACAGGGGTTTGGCTTTCTTT. This gives the protein CASRLNRGLAFF.

The CDR3 protein is CASSPRGGLDEQYF. CDR3 DNA sequence: TGTGCCAGCAGCCCAAGGGGGGGGCTTGACGAGCAGTACTTC. V usage is TRBV5-4 and J usage is TRBJ2-7, with D possibly TRBD2 on 7 matching bases. This CDR3 spans 14 amino acids. Per germline, CDR1 SGHNT and CDR2 YYREEE (reference sequence). V was trimmed by 4 bases and J by 5 bases, leaving 16 bases between them.

This clone has only a few counts. The chain joins TRBV11-2 to TRBJ2-1; D unresolved. Per the germline V gene, CDR1 is SGHAT and CDR2 is FQNNGV. The CDR3 has 15 amino acids. Trimming left V 1 base short and J 5 bases short, with 12 bases between. The CDR3 sequence: CASSLAGPLNNEQFF. The CDR3 bases are TGTGCCAGCAGCTTAGCTGGACCCCTTAACAATGAGCAGTTCTTC. The entire variable domain, with the rest obtained from reference TRBV11-2 and TRBJ2-1, is as follows: EAGVAQSPRYKIIEKRQSVAFWCNPISGHATLYWYQQILGQGPKLLIQFQNNGVVDDSQLPKDRFSAERLKGVDSTLKIQPAKLEDSAVYLCASSLAGPLNNEQFFGPGTRLTVL.

The chain couples TRBV5-6 to TRBJ2-4, with TRBD1 matching 8 bases. The CDR3 has 15 amino acids. V trimming: 2 bases; J trimming: 7 bases; junction bases outside the gene matches: 8. CDR1 SGHDT and CDR2 YYEEEE come from the germline V gene. CDR3: CASSFLSGGRNIQYF. The DNA for the CDR3 is TGTGCCAGCAGCTTCCTTTCAGGGGGCAGGAACATTCAGTACTTC.

The V call is TRBV27, the J call TRBJ2-1; D gene unclear. With 6 bases removed from V and 0 bases from J, the gap between germline ends came to 12 bases. The CDR3 is made up of 15 amino acids. CDR1 and CDR2 from the germline V gene are MNHEY and SMNVEV (reference sequence). The CDR3 here is CASRARLYSYNEQFF. Here the CDR3 DNA reads TGTGCCAGCAGAGCCCGACTCTACTCCTACAATGAGCAGTTCTTC.

The rearrangement links TRBV12-5 to TRBJ2-1; D might be TRBD1 (5 bases). CDR1 is LGHNT, CDR2 FRNRAP, per germline. The ends were cut back, 1 base at V and 9 bases at J, with 22 bases in the middle. CDR3 size: 17 residues. CDR3 DNA: TGTGCTAGTGGTTTGGGGTTCGGTGGTCAGGGCCTGGCTGAGCAGTTCTTC. This sequence encodes CASGLGFGGQGLAEQFF.

The CDR3 DNA follows: TGTGCCAGCAGAATAGGGGAAGAGACCCAGTACTTC. Translated: CASRIGEETQYF. This chain connects TRBV7-9 to TRBJ2-5; a weak D match, TRBD1 (5 bases). CDR1 and CDR2 (germline): SEHNR, FQNEAQ (reference sequence). The CDR3 sequence is 12 residues long. Trimming left V 6 bases short and J 3 bases short, with 8 bases between.

A note on this clone: An end of the junction does not agree with germline; a read error may underlie this. The rearrangement uses TRBV7-7 and TRBJ2-1; unclear D gene. There are 12 residues in the CDR3. Germline CDR1 is SSHAT and CDR2 is FNYEAQ (reference sequence). CDR3 residues: CASSLSIGEQFF. The CDR3 DNA sequence: TGTGCTAGCAGCTTATCGATCGGTGAGCAGTTCTTC.

The chain recombines TRBV6-4 with TRBJ2-3; D not resolved. Trimming took off 2 bases at V and 4 bases at J, with 7 bases between the two ends. The germline gives CDR1 MRHNA, CDR2 SNTAGT. The CDR3 is 13 residues long. The CDR3 region has the DNA TGTGCCAGCAGTGACACAATTGCAGATACGCAGTATTTT. It translates to CASSDTIADTQYF.

In its sample, this clone was seen a few times. The chain has TRBV2 and TRBJ2-2, with D possibly matching TRBD2 (5 bases). The CDR3 has 16 residues. V was clipped by 6 bases and J by 4 bases, with 18 bases between them. Germline V CDR1 and CDR2: SNHLY, FYNNEI. The CDR3 DNA is TGTGCCAGCAGAAAAGGGCTTATGGGGAGCACCGGGGAGCTGTTTTTT. Its translation is CASRKGLMGSTGELFF.

The chain joins TRBV5-4 to TRBJ1-1; 7 bases match TRBD1. Germline trimming cut 1 base from V and 4 bases from J; bases unmatched to any gene: 4. CDR3 size: 14 residues. CDR1 is SGHNT, CDR2 YYREEE, per germline (reference sequence). CDR3 sequence: CASSLKGAVTEAFF. Here the CDR3 DNA reads TGTGCCAGCAGCTTGAAGGGGGCGGTCACTGAAGCTTTCTTT.

This chain joins TRBV2 and TRBJ2-3, with TRBD1 matching over 9 bases. CDR1 and CDR2 from the germline V gene are SNHLY and FYNNEI. CDR3 length: 21 residues. V was pared by 2 bases and J by 4 bases, with 22 bases of the junction left unmatched. CDR3 DNA: TGTGCCAGCAGTGAAAACCCACTTCGTGGTAGTGGACAGGGGAACTCAGATACGCAGTATTTT. Translated, it gives CASSENPLRGSGQGNSDTQYF.